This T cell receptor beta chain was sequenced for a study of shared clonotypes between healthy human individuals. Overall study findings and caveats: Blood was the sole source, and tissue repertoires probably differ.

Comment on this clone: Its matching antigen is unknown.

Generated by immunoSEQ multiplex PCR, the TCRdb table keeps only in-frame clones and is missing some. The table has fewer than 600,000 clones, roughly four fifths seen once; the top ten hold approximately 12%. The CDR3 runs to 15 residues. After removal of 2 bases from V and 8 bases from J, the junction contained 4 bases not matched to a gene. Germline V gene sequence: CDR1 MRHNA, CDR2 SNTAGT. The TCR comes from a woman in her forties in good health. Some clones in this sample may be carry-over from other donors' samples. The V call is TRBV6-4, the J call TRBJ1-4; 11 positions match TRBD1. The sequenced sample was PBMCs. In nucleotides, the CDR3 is TGTGCCAGCAGTGACCCGGGACAGGGGGTCGAAAAACTGTTTTTT. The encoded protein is CASSDPGQGVEKLFF.